Shown below are 20 T cell receptor beta chains from a single sample sequenced in a study of T cells in narcolepsy. This table comes from immunoSEQ multiplex PCR, and its TCRdb copy is limited to in-frame clones, with some not included. Here the sample spans tens of thousands of clones, roughly 80% being singletons. Sequencing input: CD45RA- memory CD4+ T cells from PBMCs. These receptors were obtained from a human donor with narcolepsy.

The V gene is TRBV4-3, the J gene TRBJ2-7; D gene uncertain. Germline CDR1 is LGHNA and CDR2 is YSLEER. Trimming shortened V by 0 bases and J by 3 bases, and 9 bases separated the two germline ends. This CDR3 has 14 residues. The chain's CDR3 is CASSQDTENYEQYF. The CDR3 region has the DNA TGCGCCAGCAGCCAAGACACAGAGAACTACGAGCAGTACTTC.

This clone showed up just a few times. The chain joins TRBV2 to TRBJ1-2; D is unresolved. Looked up from germline, CDR1 is SNHLY and CDR2 is FYNNEI. The V end was cut by 4 bases, the J end by 3 bases, with 9 bases between. CDR3 size: 13 residues. Here the CDR3 DNA reads TGTGCCAGCAGTGGTATGGGCCACTATGGCTACACCTTC. It encodes CASSGMGHYGYTF.

The CDR3 loop is CASSLYVAGETQYF. The CDR3, as DNA: TGTGCCAGCAGCTTATACGTAGCGGGAGAGACCCAGTACTTC. The chain recombines TRBV11-2 with TRBJ2-5; 7 bases agree with TRBD2. V dropped 2 bases and J dropped 4; count of bases not matched to a gene: 4. The CDR3 has 14 amino acids. Germline CDR1 reads SGHAT; CDR2 reads FQNNGV.

The chain joins TRBV11-2 to TRBJ2-2, with TRBD2 matching 11 bases. This CDR3 comprises 15 residues. After removal of 3 bases from V and 7 bases from J, the junction contained 4 bases not matched to a gene. Germline CDR1 reads SGHAT; CDR2 reads FQNNGV. The CDR3 reads CASSFVAGGVGELFF. The CDR3 DNA sequence: TGTGCCAGCAGCTTCGTAGCGGGAGGGGTCGGGGAGCTGTTTTTT.

V gene TRBV28 combines with J gene TRBJ2-3; D not certain. Germline-derived CDR1 and CDR2 are MDHEN and SYDVKM. The CDR3 runs to 14 residues. Trimming removed 5 bases from V and 0 bases from J, with 9 bases in between. Here the CDR3 reads CASSPLTSTDTQYF. In nucleotides, the CDR3 is TGTGCCAGCAGTCCCCTGACTAGCACAGATACGCAGTATTTT.

V gene TRBV19 combines with J gene TRBJ2-5; 8 bases match TRBD1. Germline V gives CDR1 LNHDA, CDR2 SQIVND (reference sequence). The V segment lost 2 bases and the J segment 5 bases; nucleotides outside the gene matches: 1. The CDR3 is 13 amino acids. Here the CDR3 reads CASSINRGETQYF. The CDR3 DNA follows: TGTGCCAGTAGTATAAACAGGGGGGAGACCCAGTACTTC. The variable domain in full, completed from reference TRBV19 and TRBJ2-5, reads DGGITQSPKYLFRKEGQNVTLSCEQNLNHDAMYWYRQDPGQGLRLIYYSQIVNDFQKGDIAEGYSVSREKKESFPLTVTSAQKNPTAFYLCASSINRGETQYFGPGTRLLVL.

Worth noting for this clone: Mismatch with germline at one junction end may stem from a read error. Other nucleotide sequences in the sample specify the same CDR3. V usage is TRBV2 and J usage is TRBJ1-4, with D possibly being TRBD1 (5 bases). In germline, CDR1 is SNHLY, CDR2 FYNNEI. The CDR3 extends over 15 amino acids. CDR3 amino acids: CASSELRGTGEKLFF. CDR3 DNA: TGTGCTAGCAGTGAACTTCGGGGGACGGGTGAAAAACTGTTTTTT.

A note on this clone: The germline gene is not matched at one end of the junction; a read error may be the cause. Other nucleotide sequences from this sample produce the same CDR3. CDR3 loop: CASSYARTGQKTQYF. The CDR3 region has the DNA TGTGCCAGCAGTTACGCCCGGACTGGGCAGAAGACCCAATACTTC. The V call is TRBV6-5, the J call TRBJ2-5; D perhaps matches TRBD2 (5 bases). The CDR3 is made up of 15 amino acids. Germline V gene lookup returns CDR1 MNHEY and CDR2 SVGAGI.

The rearrangement joins TRBV5-1 to TRBJ1-2; TRBD1 matches 9 bases. This CDR3 is 14 amino acids long. J was trimmed by 5 bases and V by 0 bases; bases with no gene match: 2. Germline V gene data show CDR1 as SGHRS and CDR2 as YFSETQ. CDR3 protein: CASSLGDREYGYTF. For the CDR3, the DNA is TGCGCCAGCAGCTTGGGGGACAGGGAGTATGGCTACACCTTC.

The chain combines TRBV5-1 with TRBJ2-5, with 12 bases matching TRBD1. The germline gives CDR1 SGHRS, CDR2 YFSETQ. Trimming cost V 4 bases and J 5 bases; bases outside gene matches: 9. This CDR3 region has 16 residues. CDR3 amino acids: CASSTGQGAYGETQYF. The DNA for the CDR3 is TGCGCCAGCAGCACGGGACAGGGGGCCTATGGGGAGACCCAGTACTTC.

In this sample, this clone turned up once. This rearrangement joins TRBV5-4 to TRBJ2-3; 15 nucleotides match TRBD2. V shed 3 bases and J 0 bases; nucleotides not matched to a gene: 2. There are 17 residues in the CDR3. Germline CDR1 reads SGHNT; CDR2 reads YYREEE (reference sequence). The CDR3, as DNA: TGTGCCAGCAGCTCGGGACTAGCGGGGGGTAGCACAGATACGCAGTATTTT. This sequence encodes CASSSGLAGGSTDTQYF.

This chain uses TRBV10-3 with TRBJ2-1; a possible D gene is TRBD2 (6 bases). Looked up from germline, CDR1 is ENHRY and CDR2 is SYGVKD. With 7 bases removed from V and 3 bases from J, the gap between germline ends came to 13 bases. The CDR3 contains 14 residues. CDR3 nucleotide sequence: TGTGCCATCACCGCACTAGCAGACTACAATGAGCAGTTCTTC. Its protein product is CAITALADYNEQFF.

The chain links TRBV19 to TRBJ1-2; 8 bases line up with TRBD1. J gave up 6 bases and V 3 bases, and 12 bases lay outside the gene matches. CDR3 length: 16 amino acids. Germline V gene sequence: CDR1 LNHDA, CDR2 SQIVND (reference sequence). This chain's CDR3 is CASSIFETGDLNGYTF. The CDR3 DNA reads as TGTGCCAGTAGTATTTTCGAGACAGGGGACCTTAATGGCTACACCTTC.

The chain carries TRBV23-1 and TRBJ2-3; the D is unclear. TRBV23-1 is assigned to the ORF class and has an uncertain function. V was clipped by 7 bases and J by 4 bases, with 15 bases between them. This CDR3 comprises 14 residues. CDR3 sequence: CASTHPPLADTQYF. CDR3 bases: TGCGCCAGCACCCATCCACCTCTAGCAGATACGCAGTATTTT.

This chain joins TRBV5-6 and TRBJ2-1; 9 bases are a match to TRBD2. Trimming removed 2 bases from V and 4 bases from J; junction bases left unmatched: 4. Germline CDR1 is SGHDT and CDR2 is YYEEEE. The length of the CDR3 is 15 residues. The DNA for the CDR3 is TGTGCCAGCAGCTTTGGGACTAGCAGATACAATGAGCAGTTCTTC. Its protein is CASSFGTSRYNEQFF.

The rearrangement links TRBV5-1 to TRBJ2-1, with D perhaps TRBD1 (6 bases). This CDR3 is 14 amino acids long. Trimming cost V 4 bases and J 5 bases, with 13 bases left between them. The germline gives CDR1 SGHRS, CDR2 YFSETQ. CDR3 sequence reads: CASSIRDIDNEQFF. CDR3 coding DNA: TGCGCCAGCAGCATCCGGGACATCGACAATGAGCAGTTCTTC.

The chain employs TRBV27 and TRBJ2-3, with D perhaps being TRBD1 or TRBD2 (6 bases each). This CDR3 is built from 18 residues. Per germline, CDR1 MNHEY and CDR2 SMNVEV (reference sequence). V gave up 6 bases and J gave up 2 bases, with 24 bases separating them. In nucleotides, the CDR3 is TGTGCCAGCAGCCGAAAAGGGGGAGGTACAGCGATCACAGATACGCAGTATTTT. The encoded protein is CASSRKGGGTAITDTQYF.

The chain has TRBV4-3 and TRBJ2-1, with TRBD2 matching over 10 bases. Germline V lookup: CDR1 LGHNA, CDR2 YSLEER. The CDR3 is 18 residues long. The J segment lost 0 bases and the V segment lost 3 bases, leaving 8 bases of the junction unmatched. CDR3 in DNA: TGCGCCAGCAGCCAGACAATAGCGGGGGGAGGCTCCTACAATGAGCAGTTCTTC. Translated: CASSQTIAGGGSYNEQFF.

This clone was found once. V and J are TRBV5-1 and TRBJ1-1, with a possible D match to TRBD1 (6 bases). Germline CDR1 SGHRS, CDR2 YFSETQ. The CDR3 length is 13 residues. Trimming removed 6 bases from V and 1 base from J, with 10 bases in between. The CDR3 here is CASMGTQNTEAFF. In DNA form, the CDR3 reads TGCGCCAGCATGGGGACACAGAACACTGAAGCTTTCTTT.

The chain has TRBV10-3 and TRBJ2-7; 9 nucleotides align to TRBD2. The V gene end was trimmed by 6 bases and the J gene end by 6 bases; junction bases not matched to a gene: 3. Per germline, CDR1 ENHRY and CDR2 SYGVKD. The CDR3 has 12 residues. The CDR3 sequence is CAIRREGTEQYF. CDR3 in DNA: TGTGCCATCAGGCGGGAGGGGACCGAGCAGTACTTC.